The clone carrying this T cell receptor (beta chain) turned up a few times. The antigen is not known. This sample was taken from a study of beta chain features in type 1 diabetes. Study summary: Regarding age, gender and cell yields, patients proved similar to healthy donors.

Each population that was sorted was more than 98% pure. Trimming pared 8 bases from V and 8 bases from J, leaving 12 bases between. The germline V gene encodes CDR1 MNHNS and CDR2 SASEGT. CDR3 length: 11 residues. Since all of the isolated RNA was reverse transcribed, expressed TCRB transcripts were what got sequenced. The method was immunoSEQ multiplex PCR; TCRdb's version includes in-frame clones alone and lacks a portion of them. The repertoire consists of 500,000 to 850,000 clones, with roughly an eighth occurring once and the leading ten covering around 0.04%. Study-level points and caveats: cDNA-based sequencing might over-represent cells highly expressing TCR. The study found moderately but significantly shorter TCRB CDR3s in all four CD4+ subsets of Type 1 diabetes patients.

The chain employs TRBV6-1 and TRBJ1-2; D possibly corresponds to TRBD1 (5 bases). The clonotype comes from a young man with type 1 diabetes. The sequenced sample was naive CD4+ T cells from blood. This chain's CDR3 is CASRVGEGYTF. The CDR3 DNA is TGTGCCAGCCGCGTGGGGGAAGGCTACACCTTC.